Reported below is one TCR beta chain. Its target is unknown. The source of the sample is a study of brain T cells in children with intractable seizures. Germline CDR1 reads SGHRS; CDR2 reads YFSETQ. With 0 bases clipped from V and 0 bases from J, the junction kept 5 bases outside the gene matches. The CDR3 extends over 17 amino acids. Specified time point: blood from clinic visit 5 months post-surgery; TSC patient then seizure free. Patients received at least one anti-epileptic drug before surgery. Method: immunoSEQ multiplex PCR; TCRdb's copy keeps in-frame clones and lacks some. The sample has about 320,000 clones, more than 85% seen once; the top ten hold 4.5% to 7%. General observations from the study: Absence of clones before surgery may stem from lower sequencing depth. Only CDR3 sequence similarity suggested viral specificity, without known HCMV serostatus.

This TCR was sampled from a boy under two years old with tuberous sclerosis and intractable seizures. The chain joins TRBV5-1 to TRBJ2-1; the match to TRBD2 covers 8 bases. Sample: peripheral blood, taken less than 6 months after surgery. The CDR3 loop reads CASSLGTSTSSYNEQFF. DNA for the CDR3: TGCGCCAGCAGCTTGGGGACTAGCACTAGCTCCTACAATGAGCAGTTCTTC.